The 17 T cell receptor beta chains presented below share a single source sample, sequenced in a study of T cells after yellow fever vaccination. TCRdb re-called the 5' RACE reads through MiXCR, storing one row per CDR3 protein. The sample records hundreds of thousands of distinct CDR3 sequences, over 15% being singletons. Sequences were derived from PBMCs, sampled before the yellow fever booster vaccination. The source of these receptors is a man younger than 30 who received the YFV17D yellow fever vaccine.

V gene TRBV18 combines with J gene TRBJ1-4; TRBD1 aligns across 7 bases. The germline V gene encodes CDR1 KGHSH and CDR2 LQKENI. CDR3 size: 14 residues. The V segment lost 2 bases and the J segment 7 bases; nucleotides outside the gene matches: 4. CDR3 amino acids: CASSPARTGEKLFF. CDR3 in DNA: TGTGCCAGCTCACCAGCCCGGACAGGTGAAAAACTGTTTTTT.

This clonotype was seen more than once but under ten times. The chain is built from TRBV4-2 and TRBJ1-5; 10 bases align to TRBD1. CDR1 is LGHNA, CDR2 YNFKEQ, per germline. The CDR3 spans 16 residues. V lost 1 base to trimming and J lost 7 bases; unmatched junction nucleotides: 7. In nucleotides, the CDR3 is TGTGCCAGCAGCCAAGTGACAGGGGGCGCCGGCCAGCCCCAGCATTTT. This translates into CASSQVTGGAGQPQHF.

The V gene is TRBV10-3, the J gene TRBJ2-5, with 9 bases identical to TRBD2. V was pared by 4 bases and J by 3 bases, with 3 bases of the junction left unmatched. The CDR3 is 14 residues long. CDR1 and CDR2 (germline): ENHRY, SYGVKD. The chain's CDR3 is CAISGASGEETQYF. The CDR3 nucleotides read TGTGCCATCAGTGGGGCTAGCGGGGAAGAGACCCAGTACTTC.

V is TRBV6-5 and J is TRBJ2-1; TRBD2 agrees at 8 bases. The CDR3 totals 13 residues. Germline CDR1 and CDR2: MNHEY and SVGAGI. Losses at the gene ends were 8 bases for V and 4 bases for J; bases not matched to a gene: 4. The CDR3 is CASRGGKYNEQFF. CDR3 in DNA: TGTGCCAGCCGCGGGGGGAAATACAATGAGCAGTTCTTC.

The rearrangement links TRBV5-1 to TRBJ1-1; no firm D call. The CDR3 contains 13 residues. Germline V gene data show CDR1 as SGHRS and CDR2 as YFSETQ. Trimming shortened V by 0 bases and J by 8 bases, and 11 bases separated the two germline ends. CDR3 DNA: TGCGCCAGCAGCTTGGCCCAAGCCGGCGAAGCTTTCTTT. Amino acids: CASSLAQAGEAFF.

The sample holds a few counts of this clonotype. This chain connects TRBV3-1 to TRBJ2-2, with TRBD2 matching over 11 bases. Trimming at V came to 4 bases and at J to 5 bases, leaving 3 bases not matched to a gene. Per the germline V gene, CDR1 is LGHDT and CDR2 is YNNKEL (reference sequence). The CDR3 has 15 amino acids. CDR3 protein: CASSPSGGPTGELFF. The CDR3, as DNA: TGTGCCAGCAGCCCTAGCGGGGGGCCTACCGGGGAGCTGTTTTTT. Variable domain in full (rest from reference TRBV3-1 and TRBJ2-2): DTAVSQTPKYLVTQMGNDKSIKCEQNLGHDTMYWYKQDSKKFLKIMFSYNNKELIINETVPNRFSPKSPDKAHLNLHINSLELGDSAVYFCASSPSGGPTGELFFGEGSRLTVL.

This chain uses TRBV6-2 or TRBV6-3 with TRBJ2-5, with D maybe TRBD2 (6 bases). The V end was cut by 7 bases, the J end by 5 bases, with 32 bases between. Germline CDR1 is MNHEY and CDR2 is SVGEGT. The CDR3 runs 19 residues. In nucleotides, the CDR3 is TGTGCCAGCAAGTCGTTGGGGCGCATGGCCGGGGGACGAAAGGAGACCCAGTACTTC. As protein: CASKSLGRMAGGRKETQYF.

The table lists this clonotype with many counts. The genes are TRBV29-1 and TRBJ1-3, with D tentatively TRBD1 (6 bases). Trimming removed 7 bases at V and 0 bases at J, with 16 bases between. Germline values: CDR1 SQVTM, CDR2 ANQGSEA. This CDR3 comprises 15 residues. The CDR3 sequence is CSAGGPGNSGNTIYF. As DNA, the CDR3 is TGCAGCGCCGGGGGGCCAGGAAACTCTGGAAACACCATATATTTT.

This clonotype was picked up a small number of times. The rearrangement joins TRBV10-1 to TRBJ2-2; the match to TRBD2 covers 7 bases. Germline V gene data show CDR1 as WNHNN and CDR2 as SYGVQD (reference sequence). The CDR3 extends over 15 amino acids. Trimming took 2 bases from V and 3 from J; bases not matched to a gene: 3. DNA for the CDR3: TGCGCCAGCAGTGAGGGACTAGGCGACACCGGGGAGCTGTTTTTT. Translating gives CASSEGLGDTGELFF.

The chain uses TRBV29-1 and TRBJ2-3; 8 bases agree with TRBD2. Trimming took 4 bases from V and 1 from J; bases not matched to a gene: 4. The germline V gene encodes CDR1 SQVTM and CDR2 ANQGSEA. The CDR3 is made up of 14 amino acids. CDR3 residues: CSVAFSGGTDTQYF. CDR3 nucleotide sequence: TGCAGCGTTGCCTTTAGCGGGGGCACAGATACGCAGTATTTT.

The V call is TRBV20-1, the J call TRBJ2-7; no definite D call. The CDR3 spans 11 residues. V lost 6 bases, J lost 4 bases, and 10 bases lay in between. Germline lookup yields CDR1 DFQATT and CDR2 SNEGSKA (reference sequence). The CDR3 sequence: CSAKKDYEQYF. As DNA, the CDR3 is TGCAGTGCAAAGAAGGATTACGAGCAGTACTTC.

This clonotype was seen a handful of times. The genes are TRBV5-1 and TRBJ1-1; no clear D gene. V was pared by 0 bases and J by 6 bases, with 18 bases between. This CDR3 has 16 residues. The V gene's germline CDR1 is SGHRS and CDR2 YFSETQ. CDR3 DNA sequence: TGCGCCAGCAGCTTGGAAGGATTAGGATCCGGGGCTGAAGCTTTCTTT. Amino acid sequence: CASSLEGLGSGAEAFF.

This clonotype was seen only a few times. The gene calls are TRBV7-8 and TRBJ2-1; 9 nucleotides line up with TRBD2. Germline V lookup: CDR1 SGHVS, CDR2 FQNEAQ. With V trimmed by 2 bases and J by 10 bases, 9 bases remained unmatched. The CDR3 has 15 amino acids. The CDR3: CASSLSGGGAGEQFF. The DNA for the CDR3 is TGTGCCAGCAGCTTAAGTGGCGGGGGGGCCGGAGAGCAGTTCTTC.

The rearrangement links TRBV29-1 to TRBJ2-5; D gene ambiguous. CDR1 and CDR2 from the germline V gene are SQVTM and ANQGSEA. V was cut by 5 bases and J by 5 bases, with 15 bases left in between. The CDR3 is 13 residues long. In nucleotides, the CDR3 is TGCAGCGTTACCCAGATAACCGGGGAGACCCAGTACTTC. Translating it yields CSVTQITGETQYF.

The J gene is TRBJ2-3, the V gene TRBV9; D possibly corresponds to TRBD1 (5 bases). CDR3 length: 16 amino acids. V was cut by 3 bases and J by 8 bases, with 22 bases left in between. Germline CDR1 reads SGDLS; CDR2 reads YYNGEE. Here the CDR3 DNA reads TGTGCCAGCAGCGCATCCCAATTGGCGTTCAGGGCTACGCAGTATTTT. Protein sequence: CASSASQLAFRATQYF.

The genes are TRBV7-3 and TRBJ2-1, with 8 bases that match TRBD2. The CDR3 has 16 residues. J lost 2 bases, V lost 3 bases, and 6 bases had no gene match. Germline V CDR1 and CDR2: SGHTA, FQGTGA. CDR3 DNA sequence: TGTGCCAGCAGCTTGGCGAAGCGGGGGACCTACAATGAGCAGTTCTTC. This translates into CASSLAKRGTYNEQFF.

This clonotype came up a few times. This chain links TRBV10-3 with TRBJ2-3; TRBD2 agrees at 8 bases. V trimming: 8 bases; J trimming: 6 bases; junction bases outside the gene matches: 10. Per germline, CDR1 ENHRY and CDR2 SYGVKD. The CDR3 has 14 residues. The CDR3 sequence is CAIGRSGGPDTQYF. In DNA form, the CDR3 reads TGTGCCATCGGAAGGAGCGGGGGTCCGGATACGCAGTATTTT.